The 21 T cell receptor beta chains presented below share a single source sample, sequenced in a study of graft-versus-host responses after intestinal transplantation. The table came from immunoSEQ multiplex PCR; TCRdb's copy has only in-frame clones and leaves some out. The table shows about 93,000 clones, with approximately 95% occurring only once. The antigens of these receptors remain unknown. Sample: unstimulated CD8+ T cells sorted from spleen or lymph node cells, taken before intestinal transplant. These receptor sequences come from a human donor who received an intestinal transplant.

J is TRBJ1-2 and V is TRBV29-1, with D possibly matching TRBD1 (6 bases). V gave up 4 bases and J gave up 7 bases, with 13 bases separating them. Germline V gene sequence: CDR1 SQVTM, CDR2 ANQGSEA. This CDR3 contains 12 residues. The CDR3 sequence: CSVAGADSGYTF. The CDR3 coding sequence is TGCAGCGTTGCAGGGGCAGACAGTGGCTACACCTTC.

This chain uses TRBV2 with TRBJ2-1; D remains unclear. The germline gives CDR1 SNHLY, CDR2 FYNNEI. V gave up 0 bases and J gave up 5 bases, with 11 bases separating them. This CDR3 has 15 residues. The CDR3 nucleotides are TGTGCCAGCAGTGAAGCGGCATCCATGGACAATGAGCAGTTCTTC. It codes for CASSEAASMDNEQFF.

The V call is TRBV27, the J call TRBJ1-1, with 8 bases fitting TRBD1. Germline V gene sequence: CDR1 MNHEY, CDR2 SMNVEV (reference sequence). Losses at the gene ends were 5 bases for V and 1 base for J; bases not matched to a gene: 3. This CDR3 comprises 14 residues. The CDR3 DNA is TGTGCCAGCAGTGGGACAGGATGGAACACTGAAGCTTTCTTT. Translated: CASSGTGWNTEAFF.

This clone was picked up one time. The CDR3 sequence: CASSQDRTGIMNTEAFF. CDR3 bases: TGTGCCAGCAGCCAAGATCGGACAGGAATTATGAACACTGAAGCTTTCTTT. This sequence joins TRBV14 and TRBJ1-1; the match to TRBD1 covers 7 bases. This CDR3 has 17 residues. The germline CDR1 and CDR2 sequences are SGHDN and FVKESK. V trimming: 0 bases; J trimming: 0 bases; junction bases outside the gene matches: 7.

The J gene is TRBJ2-3, the V gene TRBV15, with D possibly being TRBD2 (6 bases). The CDR3 covers 15 residues. CDR1 LNHNV and CDR2 YYDKDF come from the germline V gene (reference sequence). The ends were cut back, 3 bases at V and 3 bases at J, with 13 bases in the middle. The CDR3 region has the DNA TGTGCCACCAGCAGGGGGGGTGGGGTTACAGATACGCAGTATTTT. This translates into CATSRGGGVTDTQYF.

The rearrangement links TRBV28 to TRBJ2-5; tentatively, D is TRBD2 (6 bases). V was pared by 2 bases and J by 2 bases, with 15 bases between. This CDR3 has 16 residues. Germline CDR1 is MDHEN and CDR2 is SYDVKM. As DNA, the CDR3 is TGTGCCAGCAGTTTAGGCGGGACGTCCGGGCAAGAGACCCAGTACTTC. This gives the protein CASSLGGTSGQETQYF.

The CDR3 DNA reads TGTGCCAGCAGCTTAGATATCAGCGGAAATCAGCCCCAGCATTTT. It encodes CASSLDISGNQPQHF. The chain is built from TRBV7-9 and TRBJ1-5; the D is unclear. Looked up from germline, CDR1 is SEHNR and CDR2 is FQNEAQ (reference sequence). The V end lost 1 base, the J end lost 4 bases, and 11 bases lay between the germline ends. The CDR3 consists of 15 residues.

The V gene is TRBV2, the J gene TRBJ1-5; a possible D gene is TRBD1 (6 bases). CDR3 length: 14 amino acids. Deletions cut 6 bases from V and 5 bases from J, with 14 bases between. Germline CDR1 and CDR2: SNHLY and FYNNEI. CDR3 region: CASRKGGSYQPQHF. The CDR3 coding sequence is TGTGCCAGCAGGAAGGGGGGGTCCTATCAGCCCCAGCATTTT.

The chain employs TRBV7-2 and TRBJ2-5; D possibly corresponds to TRBD2 (6 bases). The CDR3 length is 13 residues. Looked up from germline, CDR1 is SGHTA and CDR2 is FQGNSA. Trimming cost V 5 bases and J 7 bases, with 14 bases left between them. For the CDR3, the DNA is TGTGCCAGCAGCCCGGGAGTCTCGGCGACCCAGTACTTC. It translates to CASSPGVSATQYF. The full variable domain, with the rest looked up from reference TRBV7-2 and TRBJ2-5, is GAGVSQSPSNKVTEKGKDVELRCDPISGHTALYWYRQSLGQGLEFLIYFQGNSAPDKSGLPSDRFSAERTGGSVSTLTIQRTQQEDSAVYLCASSPGVSATQYFGPGTRLLVL.

J is TRBJ2-1 and V is TRBV19; 13 bases line up with TRBD2. Germline V gene data show CDR1 as LNHDA and CDR2 as SQIVND (reference sequence). J gave up 0 bases and V 10 bases, and 6 bases lay outside the gene matches. The CDR3 spans 16 residues. CDR3 region: CATSTSGGSSYNEQFF. Written as DNA, the CDR3 is TGTGCCACCTCGACTAGCGGGGGGAGCTCCTACAATGAGCAGTTCTTC.

For the CDR3, the DNA is TGTGCCAGCAGCCCCTCGGGCGGGGTAACCTACGAGCAGTACTTC. This sequence encodes CASSPSGGVTYEQYF. This chain joins TRBV6-5 and TRBJ2-7; weak D call: TRBD2 (6 bases). Between the trimmed V and J ends, which lost 6 bases and 2 bases, there was a span of 17 bases. The CDR3 length is 15 residues. The germline V gene encodes CDR1 MNHEY and CDR2 SVGAGI.

This chain links TRBV6-5 with TRBJ2-1; D perhaps matches TRBD2 (5 bases). V dropped 6 bases and J dropped 5 bases, with 8 bases sitting between them. The CDR3 loop spans 12 amino acids. The V gene's germline CDR1 is MNHEY and CDR2 SVGAGI. The CDR3 DNA reads as TGTGCCAGCAGGATGAGGGACAATGAGCAGTTCTTC. Encoded protein: CASRMRDNEQFF.

The V and J genes are TRBV11-2 and TRBJ2-7; maybe TRBD2 (6 bases). Between the trimmed V and J ends, which lost 0 bases and 5 bases, there was a span of 8 bases. Germline-derived CDR1 and CDR2 are SGHAT and FQNNGV. The CDR3 sequence is 13 residues long. The CDR3 reads CASSLEVADEQYF. The DNA of the CDR3 is TGTGCCAGCAGCTTAGAGGTAGCGGACGAGCAGTACTTC.

The J gene is TRBJ1-5, the V gene TRBV2; no definite D call. The CDR3 is made up of 17 amino acids. The V gene's germline CDR1 is SNHLY and CDR2 FYNNEI. The DNA of the CDR3 is TGTGCAGTGCCAGGCGAGCAGAAAACCCCCCACAATCAGCCCCAGCATTTT. It codes for CAVPGEQKTPHNQPQHF.

The chain links TRBV30 to TRBJ2-5; 7 bases agree with TRBD1. J lost 1 base, V lost 0 bases, and 11 bases had no gene match. The CDR3 is 17 amino acids. Germline loops: CDR1 GTSNPN, CDR2 SVGIG (reference sequence). The CDR3 coding sequence is TGTGCCTGGAGTGTTGGGACCGGGACAGCCTTCCAAGAGACCCAGTACTTC. Amino acid sequence: CAWSVGTGTAFQETQYF.

This chain uses TRBV27 with TRBJ2-1, with 8 nucleotides matching TRBD2. Germline V gives CDR1 MNHEY, CDR2 SMNVEV (reference sequence). The J segment lost 4 bases and the V segment lost 6 bases, leaving 8 bases of the junction unmatched. The CDR3 length is 15 residues. The CDR3 loop is CASSPAGGFYNEQFF. CDR3 coding DNA: TGTGCCAGCAGCCCTGCGGGAGGATTTTACAATGAGCAGTTCTTC.

The rearrangement links TRBV7-8 to TRBJ2-1; the match to TRBD1 covers 12 bases. The germline V gene has CDR1 SGHVS and CDR2 FQNEAQ. The CDR3 is made up of 18 amino acids. The ends lost 6 bases at V and 3 bases at J; junction bases unmatched: 12. The DNA of the CDR3 is TGTGCCAGCAGTTGGGACAGGGGGCGCCCCGAGGTCTACAATGAGCAGTTCTTC. Its protein product is CASSWDRGRPEVYNEQFF.

The chain has TRBV5-5 and TRBJ2-7; 8 bases are shared with TRBD2. This CDR3 has 11 residues. The V gene end was trimmed by 4 bases and the J gene end by 9 bases; junction bases not matched to a gene: 3. CDR1 is SGHKS and CDR2 is YYEKEE in the germline V gene (reference sequence). For the CDR3, the DNA is TGTGCCAGCAGCCCCGGGACTAGGCAGTACTTC. Translating gives CASSPGTRQYF.

Written as DNA, the CDR3 is TGTGCCAGCAGCTTGTTAGCGGGGGCATTGAACACCGGGGAGCTGTTTTTT. Protein product: CASSLLAGALNTGELFF. The V call is TRBV5-4, the J call TRBJ2-2, with 9 positions matching TRBD2. Germline CDR1 and CDR2: SGHNT and YYREEE (reference sequence). The J segment lost 1 base and the V segment lost 1 base, leaving 5 bases of the junction unmatched. The CDR3 totals 17 residues. Based on the CDR3 plus reference TRBV5-4 and TRBJ2-2, the full variable domain is ETGVTQSPTHLIKTRGQQVTLRCSSQSGHNTVSWYQQALGQGPQFIFQYYREEENGRGNFPPRFSGLQFPNYSSELNVNALELDDSALYLCASSLLAGALNTGELFFGEGSRLTVL.

This clone was found once. The V and J genes are TRBV19 and TRBJ2-7; the match to TRBD2 covers 10 bases. The V and J ends lost 6 bases and 4 bases, in that order; junction bases with no gene match: 6. The CDR3 is 14 residues long. Germline-derived CDR1 and CDR2 are LNHDA and SQIVND (reference sequence). This CDR3 reads CASSPSGGDYEQYF. The CDR3, as DNA: TGTGCCAGTAGCCCTAGCGGGGGTGATTACGAGCAGTACTTC.

V and J are TRBV4-3 and TRBJ2-5, with 7 bases fitting TRBD2. This CDR3 contains 16 residues. Germline assignment: CDR1 LGHNA and CDR2 YSLEER. Trimming cost V 0 bases and J 3 bases; bases outside gene matches: 7. The CDR3 nucleotides are TGCGCCAGCAGCCAAGATGGGGGGGGTTTAGAAGAGACCCAGTACTTC. Its protein product is CASSQDGGGLEETQYF.